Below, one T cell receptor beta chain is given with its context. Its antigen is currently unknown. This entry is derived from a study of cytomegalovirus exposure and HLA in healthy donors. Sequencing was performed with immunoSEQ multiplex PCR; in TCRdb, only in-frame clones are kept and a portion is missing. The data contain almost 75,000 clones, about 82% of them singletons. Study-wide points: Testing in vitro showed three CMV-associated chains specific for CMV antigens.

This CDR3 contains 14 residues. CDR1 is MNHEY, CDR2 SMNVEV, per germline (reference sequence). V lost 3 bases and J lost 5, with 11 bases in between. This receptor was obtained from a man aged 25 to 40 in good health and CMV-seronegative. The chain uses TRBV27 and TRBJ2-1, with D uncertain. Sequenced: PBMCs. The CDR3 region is CASSFGLSNNEQFF. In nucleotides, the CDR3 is TGTGCCAGCAGTTTCGGTTTATCGAACAATGAGCAGTTCTTC.